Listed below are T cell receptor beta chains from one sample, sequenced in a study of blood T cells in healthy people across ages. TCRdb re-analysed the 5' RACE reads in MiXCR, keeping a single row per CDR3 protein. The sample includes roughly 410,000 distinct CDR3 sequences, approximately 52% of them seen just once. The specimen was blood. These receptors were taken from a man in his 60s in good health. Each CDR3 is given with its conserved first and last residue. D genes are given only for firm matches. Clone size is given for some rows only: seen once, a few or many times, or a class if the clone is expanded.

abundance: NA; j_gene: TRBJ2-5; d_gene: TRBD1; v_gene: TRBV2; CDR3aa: CASSEWTGGSDEQYF; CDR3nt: TGTGCCAGCAGTGAATGGACAGGGGGCTCGGATGAGCAGTACTTC
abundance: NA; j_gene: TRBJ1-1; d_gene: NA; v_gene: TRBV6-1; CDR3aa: CASSASTQGDTEAFF; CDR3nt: TGTGCCAGCAGTGCGTCAACCCAAGGCGACACTGAAGCTTTCTTT
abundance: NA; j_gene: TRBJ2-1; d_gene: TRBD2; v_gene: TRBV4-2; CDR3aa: CASSQPSGRAGNEQFF; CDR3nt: TGTGCCAGCAGCCAACCGAGCGGGAGGGCCGGGAATGAGCAGTTCTTC
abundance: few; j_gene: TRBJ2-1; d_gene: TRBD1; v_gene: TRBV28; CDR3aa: CASSLSTGVYNEQFF; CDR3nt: TGTGCCAGCAGTTTATCGACAGGGGTCTACAATGAGCAGTTCTTC
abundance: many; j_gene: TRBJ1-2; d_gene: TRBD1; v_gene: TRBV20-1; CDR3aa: CSARDNTGGYGYTF; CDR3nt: TGCAGTGCTAGAGATAATACAGGGGGCTATGGCTACACCTTC
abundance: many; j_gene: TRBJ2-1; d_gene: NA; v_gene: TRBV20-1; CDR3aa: CSARSGDSYNEQFF; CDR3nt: TGCAGTGCTAGGTCGGGAGACTCCTACAATGAGCAGTTCTTC
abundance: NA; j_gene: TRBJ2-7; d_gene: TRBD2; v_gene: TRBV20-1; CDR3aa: CSATPSRRGLAGALYNEQYF; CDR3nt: TGCAGTGCCACTCCATCTAGGAGGGGACTAGCGGGGGCCCTATACAATGAGCAGTACTTC
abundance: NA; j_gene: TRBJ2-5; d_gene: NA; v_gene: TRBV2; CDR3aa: CASSGARGVQETQYF; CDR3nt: TGTGCCAGCAGTGGAGCCCGGGGTGTCCAAGAGACCCAGTACTTC
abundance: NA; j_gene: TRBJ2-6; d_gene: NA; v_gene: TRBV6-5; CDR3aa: CASKTGHSGANVLTF; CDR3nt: TGTGCCAGCAAAACAGGTCACTCTGGGGCCAACGTCCTGACTTTC
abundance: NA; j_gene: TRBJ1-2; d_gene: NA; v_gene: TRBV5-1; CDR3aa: CASRGTDYGYTF; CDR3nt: TGCGCCAGCAGAGGCACGGACTATGGCTACACCTTC
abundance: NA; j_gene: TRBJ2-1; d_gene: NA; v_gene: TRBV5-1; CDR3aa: CASSLPRESNEQFF; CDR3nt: TGCGCCAGCAGCTTGCCCAGGGAATCAAATGAGCAGTTCTTC
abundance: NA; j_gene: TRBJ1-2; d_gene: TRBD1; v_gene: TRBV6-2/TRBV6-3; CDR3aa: CASKLQGAGYGYTF; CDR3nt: TGTGCCAGCAAACTACAGGGGGCCGGCTATGGCTACACCTTC
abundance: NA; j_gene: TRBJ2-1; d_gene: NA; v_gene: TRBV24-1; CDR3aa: CATSDSLDSRSYDEQFF; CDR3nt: TGTGCCACCAGTGATTCGTTGGACAGTCGCTCCTACGATGAGCAGTTCTTC
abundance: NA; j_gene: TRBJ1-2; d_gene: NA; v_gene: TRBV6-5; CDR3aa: CASSYSDGRGYTF; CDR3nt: TGTGCCAGCAGTTACTCGGACGGACGTGGCTACACCTTC
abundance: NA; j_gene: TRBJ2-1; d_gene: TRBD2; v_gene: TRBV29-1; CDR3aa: CSVERFGTSGGDEQFF; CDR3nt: TGCAGCGTTGAAAGGTTTGGGACTAGCGGGGGTGATGAGCAGTTCTTC
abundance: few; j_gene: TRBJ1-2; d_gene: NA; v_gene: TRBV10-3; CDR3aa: CAISTSGYTF; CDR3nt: TGTGCCATTTCGACGTCCGGCTACACCTTC
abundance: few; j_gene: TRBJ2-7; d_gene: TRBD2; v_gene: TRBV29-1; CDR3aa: CSARIPSGVPYEQYF; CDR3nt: TGCAGCGCTCGAATCCCTAGCGGGGTACCCTACGAGCAGTACTTC
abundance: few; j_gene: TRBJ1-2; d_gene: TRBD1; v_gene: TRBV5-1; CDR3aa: CASSWGTANGYTF; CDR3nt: TGCGCCAGCAGCTGGGGGACAGCCAACGGCTACACCTTC
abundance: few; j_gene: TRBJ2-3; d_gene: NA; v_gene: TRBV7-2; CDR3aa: CASSLGRDTQYF; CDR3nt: TGTGCCAGCAGCTTGGGCAGGGATACGCAGTATTTT
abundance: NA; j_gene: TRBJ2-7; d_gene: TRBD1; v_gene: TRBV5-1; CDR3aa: CASSLGQGANSYEQYF; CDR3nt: TGCGCCAGCAGCTTGGGACAGGGGGCTAACTCCTACGAGCAGTACTTC
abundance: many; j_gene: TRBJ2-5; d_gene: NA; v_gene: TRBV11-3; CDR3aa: CASSFGGQTTQYF; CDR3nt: TGTGCCAGCAGCTTTGGCGGCCAGACGACCCAGTACTTC
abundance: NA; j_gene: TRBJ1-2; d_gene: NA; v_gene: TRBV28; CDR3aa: CASSLRGPTYGYTF; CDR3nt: TGTGCCAGCAGTTTACGGGGACCGACCTATGGCTACACCTTC
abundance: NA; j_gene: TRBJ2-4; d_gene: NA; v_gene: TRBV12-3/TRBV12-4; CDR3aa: CASRGASGAGNIQYF; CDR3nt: TGTGCCAGCCGGGGGGCTAGCGGAGCGGGAAACATTCAGTACTTC
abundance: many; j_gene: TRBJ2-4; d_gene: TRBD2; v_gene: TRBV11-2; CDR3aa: CASSLVFGTTKNIQYF; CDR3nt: TGTGCCAGCAGCTTAGTTTTCGGGACTACCAAAAACATTCAGTACTTC
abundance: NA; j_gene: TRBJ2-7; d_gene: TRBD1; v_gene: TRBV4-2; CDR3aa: CASSREQGEPTYEQYF; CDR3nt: TGTGCTAGCAGCCGCGAACAGGGGGAACCGACCTACGAGCAGTACTTC
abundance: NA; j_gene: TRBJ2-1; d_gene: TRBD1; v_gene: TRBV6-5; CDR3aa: CASRVEVRGTQFF; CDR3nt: TGTGCCAGCAGAGTTGAGGTCAGGGGGACCCAGTTCTTC
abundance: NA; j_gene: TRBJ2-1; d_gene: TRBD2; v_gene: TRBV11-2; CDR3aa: CASIQGLAGANEQFF; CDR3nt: TGTGCCAGCATCCAGGGACTAGCGGGGGCTAATGAGCAGTTCTTC
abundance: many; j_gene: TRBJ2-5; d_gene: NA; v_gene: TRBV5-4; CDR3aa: CASSPQGRETQYF; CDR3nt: TGTGCCAGCAGCCCGCAGGGCAGGGAGACCCAGTACTTC
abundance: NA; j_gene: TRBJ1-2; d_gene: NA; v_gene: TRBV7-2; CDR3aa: CASSLGGGGCTF; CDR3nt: TGTGCCAGCAGCTTAGGGGGTGGCGGCTGCACCTTC
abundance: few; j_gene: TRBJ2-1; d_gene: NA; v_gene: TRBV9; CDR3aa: CASSARRDSYNEQFF; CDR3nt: TGTGCCAGCAGCGCCCGAAGGGACTCCTACAATGAGCAGTTCTTC
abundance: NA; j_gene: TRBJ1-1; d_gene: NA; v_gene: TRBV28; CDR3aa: CASASVGLSPREAFF; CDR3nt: TGTGCCAGCGCAAGCGTCGGACTGTCCCCCCGTGAAGCTTTCTTT
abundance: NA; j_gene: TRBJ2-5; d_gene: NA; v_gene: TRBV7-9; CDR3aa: CASSPTEQETQYF; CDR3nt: TGTGCCAGCAGCCCGACAGAACAAGAGACCCAGTACTTC
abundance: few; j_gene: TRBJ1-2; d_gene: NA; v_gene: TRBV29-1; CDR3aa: CSVETRVPNYGYTF; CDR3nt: TGCAGCGTTGAAACTAGGGTCCCGAACTATGGCTACACCTTC
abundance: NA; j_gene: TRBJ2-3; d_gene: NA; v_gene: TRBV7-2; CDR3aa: CASSPWGPDTQYF; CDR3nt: TGTGCCAGCAGCCCGTGGGGCCCCGATACGCAGTATTTT
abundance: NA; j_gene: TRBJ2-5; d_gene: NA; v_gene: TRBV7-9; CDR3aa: CASIGETQYF; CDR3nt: TGTGCCAGCATCGGGGAGACCCAGTACTTC
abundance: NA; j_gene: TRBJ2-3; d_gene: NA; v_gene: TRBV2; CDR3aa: CASRVDLTDTQYF; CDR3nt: TGTGCCAGCAGGGTGGACCTCACAGATACGCAGTATTTT
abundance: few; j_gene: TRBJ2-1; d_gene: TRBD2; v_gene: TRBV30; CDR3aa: CAWSVLGLAAGEQFF; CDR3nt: TGTGCCTGGAGTGTGCTGGGACTAGCGGCTGGGGAGCAGTTCTTC
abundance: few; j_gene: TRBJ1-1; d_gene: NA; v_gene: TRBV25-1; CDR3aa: CASSGGVGTEAFF; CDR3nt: TGTGCCAGCAGCGGGGGCGTTGGGACTGAAGCTTTCTTT
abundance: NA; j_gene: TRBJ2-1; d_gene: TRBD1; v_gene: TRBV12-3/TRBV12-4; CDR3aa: CASTTGTGSKNEQFF; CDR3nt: TGTGCCAGCACCACCGGGACAGGGTCGAAGAATGAGCAGTTCTTC
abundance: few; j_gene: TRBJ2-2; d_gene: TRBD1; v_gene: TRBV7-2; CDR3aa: CASSLERDRLVTGELFF; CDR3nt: TGTGCCAGCAGCTTAGAGAGGGACAGGCTGGTCACCGGGGAGCTGTTTTTT
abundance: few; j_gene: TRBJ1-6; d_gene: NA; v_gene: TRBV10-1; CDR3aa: CASSGDSKNSPLHF; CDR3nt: TGCGCCAGCAGTGGAGACTCGAAAAATTCACCCCTCCACTTT
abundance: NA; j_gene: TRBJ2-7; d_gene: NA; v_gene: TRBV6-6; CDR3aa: CASSYSLTEPYEQYF; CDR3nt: TGTGCCAGCAGTTATTCTCTGACAGAACCCTATGAGCAGTACTTC
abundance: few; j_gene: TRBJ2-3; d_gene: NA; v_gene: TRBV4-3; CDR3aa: CASSQDIRDTQYF; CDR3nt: TGCGCCAGCAGCCAAGATATAAGGGATACGCAGTATTTT
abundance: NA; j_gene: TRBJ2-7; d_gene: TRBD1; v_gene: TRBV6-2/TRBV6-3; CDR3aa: CASSRGQGVCEQYF; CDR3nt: TGTGCCAGCAGCCGCGGACAGGGGGTATGCGAGCAGTACTTC
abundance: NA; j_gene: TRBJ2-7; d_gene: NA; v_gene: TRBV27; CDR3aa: CASSPGLMNEQYF; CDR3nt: TGTGCCAGCAGCCCCGGACTGATGAACGAGCAGTACTTC
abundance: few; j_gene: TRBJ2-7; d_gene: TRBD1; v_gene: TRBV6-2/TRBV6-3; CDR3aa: CASSRPGQGAYEQYF; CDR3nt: TGTGCCAGCAGTCGACCGGGACAGGGAGCCTACGAGCAGTACTTC
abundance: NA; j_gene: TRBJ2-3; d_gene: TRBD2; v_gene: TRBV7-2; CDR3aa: CASSPLTSGGNTQYF; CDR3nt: TGTGCCAGCAGCCCTCTAACCAGCGGGGGAAACACGCAGTATTTT
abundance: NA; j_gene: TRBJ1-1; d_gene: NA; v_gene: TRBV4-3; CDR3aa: CVSSQEEGMNTEAFF; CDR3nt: TGCGTCAGCAGCCAAGAGGAAGGGATGAACACTGAAGCTTTCTTT
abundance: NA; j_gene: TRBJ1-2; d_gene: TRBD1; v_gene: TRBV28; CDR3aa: CANGDRATGYTF; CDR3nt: TGTGCCAATGGGGACAGGGCAACTGGCTACACCTTC
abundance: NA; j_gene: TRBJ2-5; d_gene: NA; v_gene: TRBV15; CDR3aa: CATSPSVRETQYF; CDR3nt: TGTGCCACCAGCCCCAGCGTGAGGGAGACCCAGTACTTC
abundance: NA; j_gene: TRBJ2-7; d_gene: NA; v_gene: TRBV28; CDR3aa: CASSLTGTGRGVSYEQYF; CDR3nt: TGTGCCAGCAGTCTCACCGGGACGGGAAGGGGCGTGTCCTACGAGCAGTACTTC
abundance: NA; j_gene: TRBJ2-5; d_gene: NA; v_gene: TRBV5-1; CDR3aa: CASSWGLGETQYF; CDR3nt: TGCGCCAGCAGCTGGGGTCTTGGGGAGACCCAGTACTTC
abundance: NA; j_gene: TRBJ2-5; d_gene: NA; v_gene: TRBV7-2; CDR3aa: CASSLAWGRQETQYF; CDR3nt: TGTGCCAGCAGCTTAGCCTGGGGGCGGCAAGAGACCCAGTACTTC
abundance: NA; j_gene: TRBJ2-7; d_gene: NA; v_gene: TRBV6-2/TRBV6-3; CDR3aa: CASSGTPRDEQYF; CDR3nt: TGTGCCAGCAGTGGGACCCCCCGGGACGAGCAGTACTTC
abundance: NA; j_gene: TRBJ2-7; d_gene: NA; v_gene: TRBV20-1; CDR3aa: CSAPWATIRYF; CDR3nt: TGCAGTGCCCCCTGGGCCACCATCCGGTACTTC
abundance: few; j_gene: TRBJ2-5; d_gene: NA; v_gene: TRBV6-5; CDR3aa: CASSYSPGRGLYNEQYF; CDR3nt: TGTGCCAGCAGTTACTCTCCGGGGAGGGGGCTATACAATGAGCAGTACTTC
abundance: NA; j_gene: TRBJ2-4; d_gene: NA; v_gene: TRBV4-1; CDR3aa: CASSQDWLGPAKNIQYF; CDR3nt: TGCGCCAGCAGCCAAGACTGGTTAGGTCCAGCCAAAAACATTCAGTACTTC
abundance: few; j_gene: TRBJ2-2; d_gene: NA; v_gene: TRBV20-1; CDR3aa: CSARATANTGELFF; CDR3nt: TGCAGTGCTAGAGCGACAGCGAACACCGGGGAGCTGTTTTTT
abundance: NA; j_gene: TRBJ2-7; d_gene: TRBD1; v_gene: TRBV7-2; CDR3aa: CASSTDRSSYNEQYF; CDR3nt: TGTGCCAGCAGCACGGACAGGAGCTCCTACAATGAGCAGTACTTC
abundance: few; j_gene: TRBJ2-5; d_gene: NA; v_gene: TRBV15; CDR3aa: CATAMGVAETQYF; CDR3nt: TGTGCCACCGCCATGGGGGTGGCAGAGACCCAGTACTTC